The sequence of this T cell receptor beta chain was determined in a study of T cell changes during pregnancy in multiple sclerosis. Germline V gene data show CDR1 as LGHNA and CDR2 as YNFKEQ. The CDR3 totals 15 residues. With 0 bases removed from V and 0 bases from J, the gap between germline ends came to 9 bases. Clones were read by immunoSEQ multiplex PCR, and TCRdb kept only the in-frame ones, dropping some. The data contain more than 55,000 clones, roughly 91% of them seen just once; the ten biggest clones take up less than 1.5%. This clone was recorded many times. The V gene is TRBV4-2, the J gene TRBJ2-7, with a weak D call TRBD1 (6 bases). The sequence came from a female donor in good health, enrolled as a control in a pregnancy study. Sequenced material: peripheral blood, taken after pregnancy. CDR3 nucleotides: TGTGCCAGCAGCCAAGATCCGACAGGCTCCTACGAGCAGTACTTC. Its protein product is CASSQDPTGSYEQYF.